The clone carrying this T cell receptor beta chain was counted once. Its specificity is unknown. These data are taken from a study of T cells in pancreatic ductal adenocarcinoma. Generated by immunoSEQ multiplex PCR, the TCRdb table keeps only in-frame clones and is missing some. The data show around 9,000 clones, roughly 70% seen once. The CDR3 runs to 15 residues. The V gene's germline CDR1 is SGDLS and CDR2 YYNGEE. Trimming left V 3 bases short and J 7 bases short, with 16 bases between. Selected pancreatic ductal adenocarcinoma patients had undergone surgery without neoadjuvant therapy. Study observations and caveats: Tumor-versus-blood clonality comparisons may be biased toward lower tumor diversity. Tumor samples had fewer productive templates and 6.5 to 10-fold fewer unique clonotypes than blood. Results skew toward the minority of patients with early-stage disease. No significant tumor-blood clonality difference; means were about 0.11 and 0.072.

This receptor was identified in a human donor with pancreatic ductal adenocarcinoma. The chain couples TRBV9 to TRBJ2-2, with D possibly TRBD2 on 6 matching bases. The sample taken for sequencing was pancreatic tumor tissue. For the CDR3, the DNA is TGTGCCAGCAGCGGGACGGGAGCTGGTAGCGGGGAGCTGTTTTTT. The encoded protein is CASSGTGAGSGELFF.